These 12 T cell receptor beta chains were sequenced from one sample in a study of T cell changes during pregnancy in multiple sclerosis. The repertoire was sequenced with immunoSEQ multiplex PCR; TCRdb's copy has only in-frame clones and lacks some. Of 40,000 to 60,000 clones detected, around 92% appear once; the ten largest clones hold roughly 0.98%. The sequencing here drew on peripheral blood, taken after pregnancy. The receptors stem from a female donor with multiple sclerosis, enrolled in a pregnancy study.

The chain joins TRBV4-1 to TRBJ2-3; TRBD2 aligns across 11 bases. Germline-derived CDR1 and CDR2 are MGHRA and YSYEKL. V shed 1 base and J 4 bases; nucleotides not matched to a gene: 1. The CDR3 contains 15 residues. The CDR3 DNA reads TGCGCCAGCAGCCAAGGACTAGCGGGGCCAGATACGCAGTATTTT. Amino acid sequence: CASSQGLAGPDTQYF.

In nucleotides, the CDR3 is TGTGCCAGCAGACCGGACAGGGGGCTCCAACCCCAGCATTTT. It yields the protein CASRPDRGLQPQHF. The V and J genes are TRBV2 and TRBJ1-5; 11 bases agree with TRBD1. The CDR3 spans 14 residues. The V segment lost 6 bases and the J segment 10 bases; nucleotides outside the gene matches: 8. The V gene's germline CDR1 is SNHLY and CDR2 FYNNEI.

The chain's CDR3 is CASSEPRGTNTEAFF. For the CDR3, the DNA is TGTGCCAGCAGTGAACCTCGCGGGACTAACACTGAAGCTTTCTTT. V is TRBV6-1 and J is TRBJ1-1; tentatively, D is TRBD1 (5 bases). Trimming took off 2 bases at V and 2 bases at J, with 12 bases between the two ends. The germline V gene has CDR1 MNHNS and CDR2 SASEGT. CDR3 length: 15 residues.

The chain recombines TRBV7-2 with TRBJ2-7; 10 nucleotides align to TRBD1. Germline assignment: CDR1 SGHTA and CDR2 FQGNSA. The length of the CDR3 is 15 residues. The trim removed 2 bases at V and 2 bases at J, leaving 3 bases unmatched. DNA for the CDR3: TGTGCCAGCAGCTTACCGGGACAGGGGACCTACGAGCAGTACTTC. It encodes CASSLPGQGTYEQYF.

This sequence joins TRBV5-5 and TRBJ2-5; possibly TRBD1 for D (8 bases). Germline V gene sequence: CDR1 SGHKS, CDR2 YYEKEE (reference sequence). V was cut by 4 bases and J by 4 bases, with 14 bases left in between. The CDR3 runs to 14 residues. CDR3 sequence reads: CASSRTGRGETQYF. CDR3 nucleotide sequence: TGTGCCAGCAGCCGGACAGGGAGGGGAGAGACCCAGTACTTC.

The chain links TRBV5-6 to TRBJ1-2, with TRBD1 as a possible D gene (6 bases). The V end was cut by 4 bases, the J end by 7 bases, with 20 bases between. CDR1 and CDR2 from the germline V gene are SGHDT and YYEEEE. The CDR3 sequence is 15 residues long. CDR3 residues: CASSQDRAITSGYTF. The DNA of the CDR3 is TGTGCCAGCAGCCAGGACAGAGCTATAACTAGTGGCTACACCTTC.

The V and J genes are TRBV19 and TRBJ2-5; unclear D gene. Trimming cost V 1 base and J 2 bases, with 11 bases left between them. This CDR3 spans 15 amino acids. Germline lookup yields CDR1 LNHDA and CDR2 SQIVND (reference sequence). CDR3 residues: CASSIGLQRQETQYF. For the CDR3, the DNA is TGTGCCAGTAGTATAGGCTTACAGAGACAAGAGACCCAGTACTTC.

The chain carries TRBV7-3 and TRBJ2-2; 14 nucleotides line up with TRBD2. Trimming cost V 0 bases and J 2 bases; bases outside gene matches: 8. The germline gives CDR1 SGHTA, CDR2 FQGTGA. The CDR3 runs to 20 residues. The CDR3, as DNA: TGTGCCAGCAGCTTAACCCGAGGACTAGCGGGGGGTACTAACACCGGGGAGCTGTTTTTT. Residues: CASSLTRGLAGGTNTGELFF.

The chain recombines TRBV6-5 with TRBJ1-2; the match to TRBD1 covers 9 bases. The CDR3 is made up of 15 amino acids. The germline V gene encodes CDR1 MNHEY and CDR2 SVGAGI. Unmatched junction bases numbered 4, after V lost 2 bases and J lost 3 bases. The CDR3 reads CASSYGTGTHYGYTF. CDR3 DNA: TGTGCCAGCAGTTACGGGACAGGGACCCACTATGGCTACACCTTC.

The chain has TRBV27 and TRBJ2-7; TRBD1 matches 9 bases. V was clipped by 4 bases and J by 0 bases; unmatched bases: 7. Per germline, CDR1 MNHEY and CDR2 SMNVEV (reference sequence). The CDR3 sequence is 16 residues long. CDR3 amino acids: CASSSPRTGASYEQYF. CDR3 DNA: TGTGCCAGCAGTTCCCCTCGGACAGGGGCCTCCTACGAGCAGTACTTC.

The chain recombines TRBV5-6 with TRBJ1-1; 9 bases agree with TRBD1. Germline V gene data show CDR1 as SGHDT and CDR2 as YYEEEE. This CDR3 spans 14 amino acids. The junction had 5 bases not matched to a gene; V was cut back by 3 bases and J by 5 bases. CDR3 coding DNA: TGTGCCAGCAGCTCGGGACAGGGAGGGACTGAAGCTTTCTTT. It specifies CASSSGQGGTEAFF.

The chain recombines TRBV5-6 with TRBJ2-7, with 7 bases aligning to TRBD1. The germline V gene encodes CDR1 SGHDT and CDR2 YYEEEE. The CDR3 totals 14 residues. J gave up 3 bases and V 0 bases, and 3 bases lay outside the gene matches. The chain's CDR3 is CASSLEGTVYEQYF. The CDR3 nucleotides read TGTGCCAGCAGCTTGGAGGGGACAGTCTACGAGCAGTACTTC.